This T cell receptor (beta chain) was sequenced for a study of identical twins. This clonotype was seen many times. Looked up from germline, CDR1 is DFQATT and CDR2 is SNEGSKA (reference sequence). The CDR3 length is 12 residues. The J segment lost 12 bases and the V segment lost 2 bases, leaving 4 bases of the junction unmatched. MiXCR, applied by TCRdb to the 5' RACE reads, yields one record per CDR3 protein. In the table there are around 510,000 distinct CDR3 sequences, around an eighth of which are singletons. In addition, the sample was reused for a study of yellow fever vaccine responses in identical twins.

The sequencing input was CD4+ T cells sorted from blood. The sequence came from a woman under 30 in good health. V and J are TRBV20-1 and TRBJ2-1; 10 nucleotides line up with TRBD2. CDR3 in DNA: TGCAGTGCTAGACTAGCGGGGGCTGCGCAGTTCTTC. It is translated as CSARLAGAAQFF.